A single TCR beta chain is shown here with its context. The antigen is undetermined. The protocol was immunoSEQ multiplex PCR, while the TCRdb copy is restricted to in-frame clones and leaves out a portion. This table holds about 180,000 clones, roughly 91% found once. These data belong to a study of T cell responses to AZD1222 COVID-19 vaccine. The V gene lost 0 bases and the J gene lost 5 bases, with 11 bases spanning the gap. The CDR3 length is 16 residues. Germline V gene lookup returns CDR1 MDHEN and CDR2 SYDVKM. Study conclusions and caveats: Clonal diversity may have been underestimated, and the donors were mostly white British, with more females than males.

V gene TRBV28 combines with J gene TRBJ1-6, with D tentatively TRBD1 (6 bases). This receptor was taken from an adult who received the MenACWY meningococcal vaccine as a control. Sequences were derived from peripheral blood, sampled 28 days after the second dose of the MenACWY control vaccine. The CDR3 DNA reads TGTGCCAGCAGTTTATGGGGCAGGGGTAATAATTCACCCCTCCACTTT. It translates to CASSLWGRGNNSPLHF.